This is a list of T cell receptor beta chains from one sample in a study of graft-versus-host responses after intestinal transplantation. Clones were sequenced by immunoSEQ multiplex PCR, and TCRdb holds only the in-frame ones, with some missing. The data hold more than 12,000 clones, with approximately 59% observed a single time. This sample comprised ileum tissue, obtained 524 days after transplant. The receptor source for this set is a human patient who received an intestinal transplant, so some T cells may come from the graft donor. CDR3s leave out the opening cysteine and the closing phenylalanine or tryptophan.

TRBJ2-7 | TRBV13 | ASSPRASGGPDSYEQY
TRBJ2-2 | TRBV6-6 | ASIYSEVAGELF
TRBJ2-3 | TRBV6-4 | ASSTRSGGGTDTQY
- | TRBV5-6 | ASRNRQGTYEQY
TRBJ2-1 | TRBV4-3 | ASSRGTTEDGPILDNEQF
TRBJ2-7 | TRBV7-8 | ASSLATGTGSSYEQY
TRBJ1-2 | TRBV12-5 | ASEDRAVDGYT
TRBJ1-1 | TRBV2 | ANSPDRLNTEAF
TRBJ2-1 | TRBV7-6 | ASSPGTGGNEQF
TRBJ1-1 | TRBV7-6 | ASSLVQGNTEAF
TRBJ1-5 | TRBV5-8 | ASSRTSLTGVGQPQH
TRBJ2-3 | TRBV2 | ASSEQGLAGDTQY
TRBJ2-1 | TRBV7-9 | ASSLVGGNEQF